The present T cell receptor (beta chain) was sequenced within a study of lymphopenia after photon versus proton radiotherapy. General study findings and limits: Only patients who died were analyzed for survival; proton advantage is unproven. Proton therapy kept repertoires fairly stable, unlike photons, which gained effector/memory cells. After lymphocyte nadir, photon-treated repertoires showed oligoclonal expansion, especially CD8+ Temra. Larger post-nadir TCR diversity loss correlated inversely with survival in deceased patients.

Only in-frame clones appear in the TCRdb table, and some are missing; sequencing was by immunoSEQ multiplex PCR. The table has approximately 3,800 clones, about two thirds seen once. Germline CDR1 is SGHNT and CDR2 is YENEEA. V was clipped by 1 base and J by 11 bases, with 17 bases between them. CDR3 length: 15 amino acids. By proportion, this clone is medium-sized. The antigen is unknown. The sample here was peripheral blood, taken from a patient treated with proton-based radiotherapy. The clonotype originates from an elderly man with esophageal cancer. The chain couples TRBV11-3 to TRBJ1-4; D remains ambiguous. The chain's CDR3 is CASSLAGPAGEKLFF. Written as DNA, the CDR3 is TGTGCCAGCAGCTTAGCCGGGCCAGCGGGTGAGAAACTGTTTTTT.